The 12 T cell receptor beta chains presented below share a single source sample, sequenced in a study of T-cell memory formation after mild COVID-19. TCRdb itself ran the 5' RACE reads through MiXCR, one entry per CDR3 protein. The repertoire includes 25,000 to 30,000 distinct CDR3 sequences, more than 15% of them detected once, and approximately 1.4% sits in the top ten. Sequencing was done on a sample of PBMCs or a T cell subset sorted from them (not recorded which). These receptors originate from an adult who had mild COVID-19 (a few samples of this study predate the infection). Cell type and time point are not known.

In DNA form, the CDR3 reads TGCAGCGGGTTGACAGGGGCGGACACTGAAGCTTTCTTT. Amino acids: CSGLTGADTEAFF. V is TRBV29-1 and J is TRBJ1-1; TRBD1 aligns across 8 bases. Looked up from germline, CDR1 is SQVTM and CDR2 is ANQGSEA. This CDR3 is 13 amino acids long. V trimming: 7 bases; J trimming: 3 bases; junction bases outside the gene matches: 7.

This clonotype was found many times. V is TRBV5-1 and J is TRBJ1-4; D is unclear. With 2 bases removed from V and 5 bases from J, the gap between germline ends came to 16 bases. Germline V gene lookup returns CDR1 SGHRS and CDR2 YFSETQ. This CDR3 contains 16 residues. The CDR3 nucleotides are TGCGCCAGCAGCTTAGCCCCGGGATCCTTGAATGAAAAACTGTTTTTT. Encoded protein: CASSLAPGSLNEKLFF.

This clonotype was counted a few times. V usage is TRBV7-3 and J usage is TRBJ1-1; maybe TRBD1 (6 bases). V was shortened by 5 bases and J by 0 bases, with 16 bases between the two germline ends. The length of the CDR3 is 16 residues. CDR1 SGHTA and CDR2 FQGTGA come from the germline V gene. CDR3 loop: CASSPPQGTVNTEAFF. The CDR3 DNA sequence: TGTGCCAGCAGCCCTCCACAGGGTACTGTGAACACTGAAGCTTTCTTT.

At least ten counts were recorded for this clonotype. The chain links TRBV29-1 to TRBJ1-2; no firm D call. This CDR3 region has 13 residues. CDR1 is SQVTM and CDR2 is ANQGSEA in the germline V gene. Trimming left V 6 bases short and J 9 bases short, with 20 bases between. CDR3 DNA: TGCAGCGTGGATCCTCTGGTGGGTGGGAGCTACACCTTC. Translation: CSVDPLVGGSYTF.

V gene TRBV7-8 combines with J gene TRBJ2-7, with D unclear. V gave up 3 bases and J gave up 5 bases, with 11 bases separating them. CDR3 length: 13 residues. Per germline, CDR1 SGHVS and CDR2 FQNEAQ. This CDR3 reads CASSFSRHHEQYF. Here the CDR3 DNA reads TGTGCCAGCAGCTTTTCCCGTCACCACGAGCAGTACTTC.

Of note for this clonotype: With a much larger clone just one base away, this may be a read error. The rearrangement joins TRBV2 to TRBJ2-1; 12 positions match TRBD1. The CDR3 extends over 14 amino acids. Germline V gene data show CDR1 as SNHLY and CDR2 as FYNNEI. CDR3 sequence reads: CASSGTGGYNEPFF. The CDR3, as DNA: TGTGCCAGCAGCGGGACAGGGGGCTACAATGAGCCGTTCTTC.

The gene calls are TRBV29-1 and TRBJ2-7, with 7 bases matching TRBD2. This CDR3 spans 13 amino acids. Unmatched junction bases numbered 2, after V lost 1 base and J lost 2 bases. From germline, CDR1 is SQVTM and CDR2 ANQGSEA. CDR3 DNA sequence: TGCAGCGTTGAAGTCCGGGGGGCCTACGAGCAGTACTTC. Translating gives CSVEVRGAYEQYF.

In its sample, this clonotype was seen a few times. The chain links TRBV14 to TRBJ2-5; perhaps TRBD2 as D (5 bases). The CDR3 extends over 13 amino acids. Germline assignment: CDR1 SGHDN and CDR2 FVKESK. V gave up 6 bases and J gave up 3 bases, with 11 bases separating them. The CDR3 coding sequence is TGTGCCAGCAGGGGGAGTTTTGAAGAGACCCAGTACTTC. Protein product: CASRGSFEETQYF. Full variable domain (remainder filled in from reference TRBV14 and TRBJ2-5): EAGVTQFPSHSVIEKGQTVTLRCDPISGHDNLYWYRRVMGKEIKFLLHFVKESKQDESGMPNNRFLAERTGGTYSTLKVQPAELEDSGVYFCASRGSFEETQYFGPGTRLLVL.

This clonotype counts as medium-sized (0.01 to 0.1%). This CDR3 reads CASSGGTGYNEQFF. For the CDR3, the DNA is TGCGCCAGCAGCGGGGGGACAGGTTACAATGAGCAGTTCTTC. This chain joins TRBV5-1 and TRBJ2-1, with 8 bases aligning to TRBD1. The CDR3 is 14 amino acids. Looked up from germline, CDR1 is SGHRS and CDR2 is YFSETQ. J gave up 4 bases and V 4 bases, and 4 bases lay outside the gene matches.

This clonotype was detected only a few times. V usage is TRBV4-2 and J usage is TRBJ2-7; no firm D call. Between the trimmed V and J ends, which lost 0 bases and 4 bases, there was a span of 7 bases. Germline V gives CDR1 LGHNA, CDR2 YNFKEQ. The CDR3 length is 13 residues. CDR3 residues: CASSQERQYEQYF. CDR3 nucleotide sequence: TGTGCCAGCAGCCAAGAACGGCAATACGAGCAGTACTTC.

In its sample, this clonotype is medium-sized (0.01 to 0.1%). This chain links TRBV12-3 or TRBV12-4 with TRBJ1-5; D possibly corresponds to TRBD1 (6 bases). CDR3 length: 14 amino acids. Trimming shortened V by 4 bases and J by 7 bases, and 14 bases separated the two germline ends. The CDR3 is CASSSQGRGQPQHF. The CDR3, as DNA: TGTGCCAGCAGTTCACAGGGAAGAGGACAGCCCCAGCATTTT.

This rearrangement joins TRBV4-2 to TRBJ1-1; tentative D call: TRBD1 (6 bases). V lost 1 base, J lost 1 base, and 16 bases lay in between. CDR3 length: 17 amino acids. CDR1 is LGHNA, CDR2 YNFKEQ, per germline. DNA of the CDR3: TGTGCCAGCAGCCAAGGTCCGACGGGGGGGCGGAACACTGAAGCTTTCTTT. Amino acid sequence: CASSQGPTGGRNTEAFF.